Listed here are 16 T cell receptor beta chains from one sample, sequenced in a study of OX40 agonist ivuxolimab in advanced cancers. Preparation of the library involved the immunoSEQ multiplex PCR assay. TCRdb took over this immuneACCESS table, retaining in-frame rearrangements with V and J assigned. Such tables are incomplete; in checked studies, under half of the missing clones stem from an unresolved V gene, and the remainder is unexplained. This sample gives around 90,000 clones in total; about 89% of them show up just once. Jointly, the top ten make up about 4% of the sample. Source: CD4+ or CD8+ T cells sorted from blood, taken in a trial of the OX40 agonist ivuxolimab. The receptors come from an adult with an advanced solid tumor such as melanoma, head and neck, liver or kidney cancer.

The chain uses TRBV5-1 and TRBJ2-4, with 9 bases lining up with TRBD2. The ends lost 5 bases at V and 9 bases at J; junction bases unmatched: 12. This CDR3 region has 15 residues. CDR1 is SGHRS, CDR2 YFSETQ, per germline. CDR3 in DNA: TGCGCCAGCAGAAATCTAGCGGGGCCCGGGGGCATTCAGTACTTC. Its translation: CASRNLAGPGGIQYF.

V usage is TRBV11-2 and J usage is TRBJ2-1, with D maybe TRBD2 (6 bases). Trimming cost V 3 bases and J 2 bases, with 14 bases left between them. CDR1 SGHAT and CDR2 FQNNGV come from the germline V gene. The CDR3 totals 16 residues. The DNA of the CDR3 is TGTGCCAGCAGCTTCACTAGCCTCCCCCCCTACAATGAGCAGTTCTTC. Protein sequence: CASSFTSLPPYNEQFF.

The chain uses TRBV12-5 and TRBJ2-1; D is undetermined. Germline values: CDR1 LGHNT, CDR2 FRNRAP. There are 11 residues in the CDR3. V gave up 6 bases and J gave up 5 bases, with 5 bases separating them. CDR3 residues: CASGHNNEQFF. CDR3 DNA: TGTGCTAGTGGGCATAACAATGAGCAGTTCTTC.

The V gene is TRBV6-5, the J gene TRBJ1-5; maybe TRBD1 (5 bases). The CDR3 extends over 14 amino acids. The germline gives CDR1 MNHEY, CDR2 SVGAGI. Trimming pared 0 bases from V and 4 bases from J, leaving 7 bases between. The CDR3: CASSYSGVNQPQHF. The CDR3 nucleotides are TGTGCCAGCAGTTACTCAGGGGTTAATCAGCCCCAGCATTTT.

CDR3 DNA: TGTGCCAGCAGCCTCGGGACTAGCGGGAGTGGAACCGGGGAGCTGTTTTTT. As protein: CASSLGTSGSGTGELFF. This chain links TRBV5-4 with TRBJ2-2; TRBD2 matches 14 bases. The CDR3 has 17 residues. Germline CDR1 and CDR2: SGHNT and YYREEE (reference sequence). After removal of 4 bases from V and 5 bases from J, the junction contained 7 bases not matched to a gene.

This chain joins TRBV5-4 and TRBJ1-2; D ambiguous. The V end lost 0 bases, the J end lost 2 bases, and 8 bases lay between the germline ends. Looked up from germline, CDR1 is SGHNT and CDR2 is YYREEE (reference sequence). The length of the CDR3 is 14 residues. Written as DNA, the CDR3 is TGTGCCAGCAGCTTGGAAAGGGTGAACTATGGCTACACCTTC. This codes for CASSLERVNYGYTF.

The gene calls are TRBV5-6 and TRBJ1-4, with D possibly being TRBD1 (6 bases). The V and J ends lost 4 bases and 4 bases respectively, with 11 bases between them. Germline CDR1 reads SGHDT; CDR2 reads YYEEEE. The CDR3 extends over 14 amino acids. Here the CDR3 DNA reads TGTGCCAGCAGCAAGGACAGTTATAATGAAAAACTGTTTTTT. Translating it yields CASSKDSYNEKLFF.

The chain combines TRBV5-4 with TRBJ2-3, with 7 bases lining up with TRBD1. J gave up 0 bases and V 4 bases, and 5 bases lay outside the gene matches. CDR3 length equals 15 residues. Germline CDR1 reads SGHNT; CDR2 reads YYREEE (reference sequence). CDR3 region: CASSTDRPSTDTQYF. CDR3 DNA sequence: TGTGCCAGCAGCACGGACAGGCCTAGCACAGATACGCAGTATTTT.

The V call is TRBV7-9, the J call TRBJ2-1; D not resolved. The CDR3 spans 16 residues. The germline CDR1 and CDR2 sequences are SEHNR and FQNEAQ (reference sequence). The V and J ends lost 5 bases and 8 bases respectively, with 22 bases between them. The CDR3 loop is CASSLGEGPGVDEQFF. CDR3 in DNA: TGTGCCAGCAGCCTCGGAGAAGGTCCTGGGGTCGATGAGCAGTTCTTC.

The chain couples TRBV18 to TRBJ2-2; D perhaps matches TRBD2 (5 bases). The V gene's germline CDR1 is KGHSH and CDR2 LQKENI. The CDR3 runs to 17 residues. V lost 3 bases and J lost 3, with 17 bases in between. The CDR3, as DNA: TGTGCCAGCTCACCTCTGACGGGAACAGCGGACACCGGGGAGCTGTTTTTT. Residues: CASSPLTGTADTGELFF.

The rearrangement uses TRBV6-5 and TRBJ2-3, with a tentative D call TRBD1 (5 bases). This CDR3 contains 15 residues. The V gene's germline CDR1 is MNHEY and CDR2 SVGAGI. The V end was cut by 1 base, the J end by 0 bases, with 8 bases between. CDR3: CASSYWGGSTDTQYF. DNA for the CDR3: TGTGCCAGCAGTTACTGGGGCGGTAGCACAGATACGCAGTATTTT.

The chain is built from TRBV11-3 and TRBJ2-3; D might be TRBD2 (6 bases). V lost 1 base to trimming and J lost 6 bases, with 11 bases between them. The CDR3 contains 14 residues. CDR1 is SGHNT and CDR2 is YENEEA in the germline V gene. The CDR3 is CASSLAGDGDTQYF. In DNA, the CDR3 is TGTGCCAGCAGCTTAGCGGGAGATGGGGATACGCAGTATTTT.

This chain links TRBV29-1 with TRBJ2-3; a weak D match, TRBD2 (6 bases). CDR1 is SQVTM, CDR2 ANQGSEA, per germline. The CDR3 has 12 residues. Trimming pared 4 bases from V and 8 bases from J, leaving 13 bases between. CDR3 region: CSVADGGATQYF. In nucleotides, the CDR3 is TGCAGCGTTGCGGACGGGGGAGCTACGCAGTATTTT.

The gene calls are TRBV30 and TRBJ2-2; no firm D call. Trimming cost V 2 bases and J 3 bases, with 4 bases left between them. Germline V gene lookup returns CDR1 GTSNPN and CDR2 SVGIG (reference sequence). The CDR3 consists of 12 residues. The CDR3 nucleotides read TGTGCCTGGAGTAGAGACACCGGGGAGCTGTTTTTT. Translated: CAWSRDTGELFF.

The V gene is TRBV25-1, the J gene TRBJ1-1; 7 bases fit TRBD1. The CDR3 is made up of 15 amino acids. Trimming removed 4 bases from V and 1 base from J; junction bases left unmatched: 6. CDR1 and CDR2 from the germline V gene are MGHDK and SYGVNS. The CDR3 is CASSGPTGANTEAFF. The CDR3 region has the DNA TGTGCCAGCAGTGGACCAACAGGGGCGAACACTGAAGCTTTCTTT.

The rearrangement uses TRBV7-9 and TRBJ1-1; TRBD1 might be the D (6 bases). Germline CDR1 reads SEHNR; CDR2 reads FQNEAQ (reference sequence). The CDR3 is 14 residues long. The germline V and J ends were trimmed by 5 bases and 4 bases, with 14 bases remaining between them. CDR3 amino acids: CASSANRAGTEAFF. The DNA of the CDR3 is TGTGCCAGCAGCGCCAACAGGGCAGGCACTGAAGCTTTCTTT.